This TCR beta chain was identified in a study of shared clonotypes between healthy human individuals. The study, taken as a whole, reports: Donor clonotype sharing was expected to depend on sequencing depth.

This CDR3 has 15 residues. Germline loops: CDR1 MGHRA, CDR2 YSYEKL. With 3 bases clipped from V and 5 bases from J, the junction kept 10 bases outside the gene matches. Authors' methods: With immunoSEQ giving junction-only sequences and no quality scores, filtering differed. Here immunoSEQ multiplex PCR was the method, and the copy in TCRdb shows in-frame clones only, minus some. The V and J calls and clone size were taken over from that table, and D and trimming were inferred from the DNA. The sample carries about 2 million clones, 85% to 95% recorded once. As regards this clone: The target antigen is unknown. A much larger clone differs by one base, so this may be a read error. The sample has other DNA sequences that encode this CDR3 too.

The chain employs TRBV4-1 and TRBJ2-7; 7 bases are shared with TRBD1. This TCR came from a man younger than 35 in good health. Material: naive CD4+ T cells sorted from blood. The sample's subset: CD45RA+ positively selected. Written as DNA, the CDR3 is TGCGCCAGCAGCCACGGACCCACGCAGGGGGACGAGCAGTACTTC. This encodes CASSHGPTQGDEQYF.